These 18 T cell receptor beta chains were sequenced from one sample in a study of control samples from healthy donors and cancer patients. TCRdb's table, derived via immunoSEQ multiplex PCR, lists solely in-frame clones and lacks some. The sample records about 28,000 clones, about 87% being singletons. Specimen: PBMCs. The source of these receptors is a woman aged 40 to 55 with lung cancer.

The table lists this clone with a count of one. The chain combines TRBV11-3 with TRBJ1-5; tentative D call: TRBD1 (5 bases). The length of the CDR3 is 18 residues. Germline V CDR1 and CDR2: SGHNT, YENEEA. V was trimmed by 5 bases and J by 5 bases, leaving 25 bases between them. The chain's CDR3 is CASSTTGTDLKRDQPQHF. The CDR3 DNA is TGTGCCAGCAGCACGACCGGGACTGACCTAAAACGTGATCAGCCCCAGCATTTT. The whole variable domain, remainder taken from reference TRBV11-3 and TRBJ1-5, is EAGVVQSPRYKIIEKKQPVAFWCNPISGHNTLYWYLQNLGQGPELLIRYENEEAVDDSQLPKDRFSAERLKGVDSTLKIQPAELGDSAVYLCASSTTGTDLKRDQPQHFGDGTRLSIL.

V gene TRBV6-6 combines with J gene TRBJ1-3, with D possibly matching TRBD1 (5 bases). This CDR3 contains 18 residues. Germline V gene sequence: CDR1 MNHNY, CDR2 SVGAGI (reference sequence). V lost 5 bases, J lost 0 bases, and 20 bases lay in between. This CDR3 is CASSLTLAGPSSGNTIYF. In DNA, the CDR3 is TGTGCCAGCAGTCTCACTCTCGCAGGGCCTAGCTCTGGAAACACCATATATTTT.

DNA of the CDR3: TGTGCCAGCAGCTTAGCGTCCACGACCTACGAGCAGTACTTC. Translated: CASSLASTTYEQYF. V gene TRBV7-8 combines with J gene TRBJ2-7; D remains unclear. The CDR3 runs to 14 residues. CDR1 is SGHVS, CDR2 FQNEAQ, per germline. Between the trimmed V and J ends, which lost 0 bases and 2 bases, there was a span of 8 bases.

The chain combines TRBV18 with TRBJ2-3, with D possibly called TRBD1 or TRBD2 (5 bases each). V lost 4 bases to trimming and J lost 2 bases, with 16 bases between them. The CDR3 runs 16 residues. Germline V gives CDR1 KGHSH, CDR2 LQKENI. CDR3 loop: CASSRGTASYTDTQYF. CDR3 DNA sequence: TGTGCCAGCTCACGAGGGACCGCCTCGTACACAGATACGCAGTATTTT.

The rearrangement joins TRBV4-1 to TRBJ1-5; unclear D gene. Per the germline V gene, CDR1 is MGHRA and CDR2 is YSYEKL. The CDR3 runs 15 residues. Trimming stripped 4 bases from V and 0 bases from J, with 10 bases between. The CDR3 loop is CASSLGPYSNQPQHF. The CDR3 DNA reads as TGCGCCAGCAGCCTCGGACCCTATAGCAATCAGCCCCAGCATTTT.

The chain joins TRBV7-8 to TRBJ1-1, with D possibly matching TRBD1 (5 bases). The CDR3 consists of 18 residues. The V and J ends lost 1 base and 3 bases respectively, with 21 bases between them. Germline values: CDR1 SGHVS, CDR2 FQNEAQ. DNA for the CDR3: TGTGCCAGCAGCTTAGTTCTCGCTGGGGCAGGGATCTACACTGAAGCTTTCTTT. This codes for CASSLVLAGAGIYTEAFF.

V and J are TRBV7-9 and TRBJ2-3, with TRBD2 matching 8 bases. V trimming: 1 base; J trimming: 1 base; junction bases outside the gene matches: 7. CDR3 length: 17 amino acids. CDR1 and CDR2 (germline): SEHNR, FQNEAQ (reference sequence). CDR3 DNA sequence: TGTGCCAGCAGCTTAGGAGCGGGGGAATTCCGCACAGATACGCAGTATTTT. Encoded protein: CASSLGAGEFRTDTQYF.

This rearrangement joins TRBV27 to TRBJ2-2, with D tentatively TRBD1 (5 bases). The V and J ends lost 2 bases and 4 bases respectively, with 14 bases between them. The CDR3 covers 16 residues. Germline lookup yields CDR1 MNHEY and CDR2 SMNVEV (reference sequence). The CDR3 DNA sequence: TGTGCCAGCAGTTTAGCGAGCCAGGGCACCACCGGGGAGCTGTTTTTT. Encoded protein: CASSLASQGTTGELFF.

The chain couples TRBV14 to TRBJ1-4, with D possibly TRBD1 on 6 matching bases. Germline CDR1 SGHDN, CDR2 FVKESK. Between the trimmed V and J ends, which lost 4 bases and 2 bases, there was a span of 14 bases. This CDR3 is built from 16 residues. In DNA form, the CDR3 reads TGTGCCAGCAGCCCGCTCGGGGGGGCCACTAATGAAAAACTGTTTTTT. Its translation: CASSPLGGATNEKLFF.

The genes are TRBV5-1 and TRBJ1-1; tentative D call: TRBD1 (5 bases). CDR3 length: 12 amino acids. CDR1 and CDR2 from the germline V gene are SGHRS and YFSETQ. Trimming pared 5 bases from V and 8 bases from J, leaving 13 bases between. The CDR3 loop is CASRGGTVEAFF. The DNA for the CDR3 is TGCGCCAGCAGGGGGGGGACCGTAGAAGCTTTCTTT.

The chain has TRBV4-2 and TRBJ1-5; D ambiguous. Germline V lookup: CDR1 LGHNA, CDR2 YNFKEQ. V lost 0 bases and J 4 bases, leaving 7 bases between the germline ends. The CDR3 has 14 amino acids. CDR3 sequence (DNA): TGTGCCAGCAGCCAAGATTTCGGGAATCAGCCCCAGCATTTT. It yields the protein CASSQDFGNQPQHF.

On this clone: This sample also contains other DNA sequences that code for the same CDR3. This chain uses TRBV28 with TRBJ2-7, with D hard to call. The CDR3 runs 12 residues. Germline CDR1 is MDHEN and CDR2 is SYDVKM. The V gene lost 4 bases and the J gene lost 0 bases, with 4 bases spanning the gap. The CDR3 nucleotides are TGTGCCAGCAGTTCGAGCTCCTACGAGCAGTACTTC. It encodes CASSSSSYEQYF.

The rearrangement links TRBV6-4 to TRBJ2-2, with D uncertain. CDR3 length: 13 amino acids. The V gene's germline CDR1 is MRHNA and CDR2 SNTAGT. The V end was cut by 2 bases, the J end by 3 bases, with 4 bases between. DNA for the CDR3: TGTGCCAGCAGTGACAGGGACACCGGGGAGCTGTTTTTT. Translating it yields CASSDRDTGELFF.

This chain uses TRBV6-5 with TRBJ2-3; a possible D gene is TRBD2 (6 bases). Germline lookup yields CDR1 MNHEY and CDR2 SVGAGI. This CDR3 spans 11 amino acids. With 6 bases removed from V and 5 bases from J, the gap between germline ends came to 6 bases. CDR3 nucleotides: TGTGCCAGCAGCGGGGGAGATACGCAGTATTTT. Translated, it gives CASSGGDTQYF.

This sequence joins TRBV25-1 and TRBJ1-6; D uncertain. V dropped 2 bases and J dropped 6 bases, with 5 bases sitting between them. Germline lookup yields CDR1 MGHDK and CDR2 SYGVNS. This CDR3 comprises 13 residues. CDR3 sequence reads: CASSEPRNSPLHF. The CDR3 coding sequence is TGTGCCAGCAGTGAACCCCGTAATTCACCCCTCCACTTT.

V gene TRBV4-3 combines with J gene TRBJ2-2; 8 nucleotides match TRBD1. The CDR3 contains 18 residues. J gave up 2 bases and V 1 base, and 9 bases lay outside the gene matches. The germline gives CDR1 LGHNA, CDR2 YSLEER. DNA for the CDR3: TGCGCCAGCAGCCAAGTTTCAGGGGGCATTAGAAACACCGGGGAGCTGTTTTTT. As protein: CASSQVSGGIRNTGELFF.

The chain recombines TRBV11-2 with TRBJ2-7; 8 bases align to TRBD1. Germline V gives CDR1 SGHAT, CDR2 FQNNGV. The CDR3 extends over 15 amino acids. Trimming removed 5 bases from V and 1 base from J; junction bases left unmatched: 7. CDR3 protein: CASSLRTGSSYEQYF. The DNA for the CDR3 is TGTGCCAGCAGCCTACGGACAGGGTCGTCCTACGAGCAGTACTTC.

This clone is categorized as medium-sized (0.01 to 0.1%). The gene calls are TRBV11-3 and TRBJ2-3; D remains ambiguous. Germline CDR1 and CDR2: SGHNT and YENEEA. V was clipped by 1 base and J by 4 bases, with 6 bases between them. This CDR3 has 13 residues. The DNA of the CDR3 is TGTGCCAGCAGCTTAGGCCGTTCAGATACGCAGTATTTT. It yields the protein CASSLGRSDTQYF.